This TCR beta chain was identified in a study of blood T cell repertoires in COVID-19. Across the whole study: Researchers got acute and convalescent COVID-19 samples from the United States, Italy and Spain. PBMCs, B-cell-depleted T cells, or T cells were the source of the cDNA or gDNA that made up the material.

Germline assignment: CDR1 LGHDT and CDR2 YNNKEL (reference sequence). The CDR3 is made up of 16 amino acids. V was clipped by 6 bases and J by 6 bases; unmatched bases: 13. In assigning cohorts, the study relied on participant-reported clinical history. In the original workflow: Estimation of nucleated cell counts was performed using reference gene primer amplification. Data came from immunoSEQ multiplex PCR; TCRdb stores just in-frame clones and leaves some out. V and J calls and clone size are as listed in that table; D and trimming were resolved from the DNA. Of a few hundred thousand clones in the sample, roughly 91% are singletons; the top ten hold 0.6% to 0.7%.

The chain carries TRBV3-1 (or the pseudogene TRBV3-2) and TRBJ1-1, with 10 positions matching TRBD1. Sequencing was carried out using PBMCs or T cells enriched from blood (not recorded which). The source of this sequence is a man aged 18 to 29 who had recovered from COVID-19. CDR3 amino acids: CASRPGTGAVWAEAFF. CDR3 DNA sequence: TGTGCCAGCAGACCCGGGACAGGGGCTGTGTGGGCTGAAGCTTTCTTT.